This T cell receptor beta chain was sequenced for a study of blood T cell repertoires in COVID-19. The CDR3 is 21 residues long. CDR1 and CDR2 from the germline V gene are LGHNA and YSLEER. V lost 0 bases and J 3 bases, leaving 28 bases between the germline ends. Per the study methods: By means of reference gene primer amplification, nucleated cell counts were estimated. Produced via immunoSEQ multiplex PCR; TCRdb's table is partial and in-frame only. That table is the source of V, J and clone size, and D and trimming were worked out from the DNA. This sample carries 110,000 to 150,000 clones, 80% to 85% of them seen once, and the ten largest clones take 8.2%.

The sequenced sample was peripheral blood. This chain joins TRBV4-3 and TRBJ2-3, with D possibly being TRBD2 (6 bases). The clonotype was recovered from a human donor in a cohort sampled during active COVID-19. The CDR3 DNA reads as TGCGCCAGCAGCCAAGATTTTCGGGCTGGCGGGATGATCGGAAAGACAGATACGCAGTATTTT. Translating gives CASSQDFRAGGMIGKTDTQYF.